The 22 T cell receptor beta chains reported below all come from one sample, sequenced in a study of blood T cell repertoires in COVID-19. Generated by immunoSEQ multiplex PCR, the TCRdb table keeps only in-frame clones and is missing some. This sample has 150,000 to 200,000 clones, with 87% found just once. The material sequenced was peripheral blood. These receptors were taken from a woman in her seventies with COVID-19, enrolled during active disease.

CDR3 sequence (DNA): TGTGCCAGCAGCCAAACAACAGGGTCCACTGAAGCTTTCTTT. Protein product: CASSQTTGSTEAFF. The V and J genes are TRBV14 and TRBJ1-1; possibly TRBD1 for D (6 bases). This CDR3 contains 14 residues. V lost 2 bases and J 4 bases, leaving 11 bases between the germline ends. Germline V gives CDR1 SGHDN, CDR2 FVKESK.

The chain has TRBV12-3 or TRBV12-4 and TRBJ1-1; D unclear. The V and J ends lost 6 bases and 1 base respectively, with 9 bases between them. This CDR3 comprises 13 residues. The CDR3 DNA reads TGTGCCAGCAGCCCTAGATGGAACACTGAAGCTTTCTTT. It translates to CASSPRWNTEAFF.

This sequence joins TRBV19 and TRBJ2-2; TRBD2 aligns across 8 bases. The V segment lost 1 base and the J segment 6 bases; nucleotides outside the gene matches: 4. Looked up from germline, CDR1 is LNHDA and CDR2 is SQIVND (reference sequence). The CDR3 loop spans 15 amino acids. In DNA, the CDR3 is TGTGCCAGTAGTATAGGGAGCGGGAGTGCCGGGGAGCTGTTTTTT. Amino acids: CASSIGSGSAGELFF.

The chain is built from TRBV5-6 and TRBJ1-5; D is possibly TRBD1 (5 bases). Deletions cut 2 bases from V and 0 bases from J, with 9 bases between. Germline values: CDR1 SGHDT, CDR2 YYEEEE. The CDR3 extends over 15 amino acids. In DNA form, the CDR3 reads TGTGCCAGCAGCTTAGTCGGGGGTAGCAATCAGCCCCAGCATTTT. This translates into CASSLVGGSNQPQHF.

J is TRBJ2-1 and V is TRBV6-5; unclear D gene. In germline, CDR1 is MNHEY, CDR2 SVGAGI. V dropped 4 bases and J dropped 10 bases, with 17 bases sitting between them. The CDR3 is 14 residues long. The chain's CDR3 is CASSSPPGHSEQFF. In nucleotides, the CDR3 is TGTGCCAGCAGTTCACCCCCGGGTCACTCGGAGCAGTTCTTC.

The V gene is TRBV3-1 (or the pseudogene TRBV3-2), the J gene TRBJ2-7; possible D gene TRBD2, 5 bases. Germline CDR1 and CDR2: LGHDT and YNNKEL (reference sequence). Trimming took 0 bases from V and 4 from J, leaving 10 bases between them. The CDR3 has 14 residues. CDR3 protein: CASSQEPGGYEQYF. The DNA of the CDR3 is TGTGCCAGCAGCCAAGAACCGGGCGGGTACGAGCAGTACTTC.

The rearrangement joins TRBV15 to TRBJ2-3, with D maybe TRBD1 (5 bases). The V and J ends lost 6 bases and 7 bases respectively, with 11 bases between them. Germline CDR1 is LNHNV and CDR2 is YYDKDF (reference sequence). This CDR3 is 12 amino acids long. In nucleotides, the CDR3 is TGTGCCACCAGGCACCAGGGAAATACGCAGTATTTT. Encoded protein: CATRHQGNTQYF.

The rearrangement uses TRBV2 and TRBJ2-2; 7 nucleotides agree with TRBD1. Germline V gene lookup returns CDR1 SNHLY and CDR2 FYNNEI. The length of the CDR3 is 14 residues. After removal of 6 bases from V and 6 bases from J, the junction contained 7 bases not matched to a gene. The CDR3 nucleotides are TGTGCCAGCAGGCAGACAGGGCCTGCCGGGGAGCTGTTTTTT. Residues: CASRQTGPAGELFF.

The V call is TRBV10-3, the J call TRBJ1-1; no firm D call. V was pared by 4 bases and J by 0 bases, with 12 bases between. From germline, CDR1 is ENHRY and CDR2 SYGVKD. The CDR3 has 15 residues. This CDR3 reads CAISGRATLNTEAFF. The CDR3 DNA is TGTGCCATCAGTGGGAGGGCTACGCTGAACACTGAAGCTTTCTTT.

J is TRBJ1-6 and V is TRBV30; unclear D gene. This CDR3 contains 12 residues. Trimming pared 3 bases from V and 9 bases from J, leaving 9 bases between. The germline V gene has CDR1 GTSNPN and CDR2 SVGIG (reference sequence). The CDR3 sequence is CAWRREGSPLHF. The DNA for the CDR3 is TGTGCCTGGAGACGAGAGGGTTCACCCCTCCACTTT.

The J gene is TRBJ1-1, the V gene TRBV18; 7 bases agree with TRBD1. The CDR3 is 14 amino acids. The germline V gene encodes CDR1 KGHSH and CDR2 LQKENI. With 6 bases clipped from V and 0 bases from J, the junction kept 4 bases outside the gene matches. CDR3 protein: CASSTRGMNTEAFF. Written as DNA, the CDR3 is TGTGCCAGCTCGACCAGGGGGATGAACACTGAAGCTTTCTTT.

The J gene is TRBJ2-7, the V gene TRBV5-8; possible D gene TRBD1, 6 bases. V shed 4 bases and J shed 7 bases, with 15 bases lying between them. The V gene's germline CDR1 is SGHTS and CDR2 YDEGEE. This CDR3 contains 13 residues. The DNA of the CDR3 is TGTGCCAGCAGCCCCGGGACAATGGGGGAGCAGTACTTC. Amino acid sequence: CASSPGTMGEQYF.

The genes are TRBV28 and TRBJ1-2; possibly TRBD1 for D (6 bases). The V gene's germline CDR1 is MDHEN and CDR2 SYDVKM. This CDR3 is built from 14 residues. Between the trimmed V and J ends, which lost 5 bases and 6 bases, there was a span of 16 bases. The CDR3 DNA sequence: TGTGCCAGCAGTCTAACAGGGTTTGCCCATGGCTACACCTTC. It specifies CASSLTGFAHGYTF.

This chain joins TRBV27 and TRBJ2-1, with 8 bases fitting TRBD2. Germline trimming cut 6 bases from V and 6 bases from J; bases unmatched to any gene: 10. Germline CDR1 reads MNHEY; CDR2 reads SMNVEV (reference sequence). This CDR3 contains 15 residues. The CDR3 bases are TGTGCCAGCAGATGGAGCGGGAGCTCTTTCAATGAGCAGTTCTTC. Protein sequence: CASRWSGSSFNEQFF.

The DNA of the CDR3 is TGTGCCAGCAGCCAATGGAGGACAGCAGATACGCAGTATTTT. Translation: CASSQWRTADTQYF. The rearrangement uses TRBV3-1 (or the pseudogene TRBV3-2) and TRBJ2-3; a weak D match, TRBD1 (6 bases). The V end was cut by 2 bases, the J end by 4 bases, with 10 bases between. Germline CDR1 is LGHDT and CDR2 is YNNKEL (reference sequence). This CDR3 has 14 amino acids.

This chain connects TRBV18 to TRBJ1-1, with TRBD1 identical over 7 bases. CDR3 size: 15 residues. Trimming took 4 bases from V and 7 from J; bases not matched to a gene: 12. Per germline, CDR1 KGHSH and CDR2 LQKENI. The CDR3 region has the DNA TGTGCCAGCTCACGAAACAGGGGCCCGGGGGATGAAGCTTTCTTT. This gives the protein CASSRNRGPGDEAFF.

The chain employs TRBV24-1 and TRBJ1-5; possibly TRBD1 for D (6 bases). This CDR3 spans 14 amino acids. Germline CDR1 reads KGHDR; CDR2 reads SFDVKD. Trimming left V 3 bases short and J 4 bases short, with 9 bases between. CDR3: CATSDLQGNQPQHF. CDR3 coding DNA: TGTGCCACCAGTGATCTACAGGGTAATCAGCCCCAGCATTTT.

J is TRBJ2-7 and V is TRBV2, with unresolved D. The V end lost 7 bases, the J end lost 5 bases, and 18 bases lay between the germline ends. Per germline, CDR1 SNHLY and CDR2 FYNNEI. The CDR3 is 14 residues long. The CDR3 sequence: CASTEFRSPNEQYF. DNA for the CDR3: TGTGCCAGCACGGAGTTTCGGTCCCCCAACGAGCAGTACTTC.

V usage is TRBV6-2 or TRBV6-3 and J usage is TRBJ1-2; no clear D. The CDR3 loop spans 11 amino acids. Germline V gene data show CDR1 as MNHEY and CDR2 as SVGEGT. The ends were cut back, 2 bases at V and 10 bases at J, with 8 bases in the middle. The CDR3 DNA reads TGTGCCAGCAGTTACATACAGACCTACACCTTC. Translation: CASSYIQTYTF.

The chain's CDR3 is CASGTETSNQPQHF. The CDR3 DNA sequence: TGTGCCAGCGGCACGGAGACTAGCAATCAGCCCCAGCATTTT. The rearrangement joins TRBV3-1 (or the pseudogene TRBV3-2) to TRBJ1-5; D remains ambiguous. With 8 bases removed from V and 0 bases from J, the gap between germline ends came to 11 bases. Germline V gene sequence: CDR1 LGHDT, CDR2 YNNKEL (reference sequence). The CDR3 spans 14 residues.

V and J are TRBV19 and TRBJ2-1; perhaps TRBD1 as D (5 bases). Trimming took 5 bases from V and 5 from J, leaving 13 bases between them. This CDR3 has 14 residues. CDR1 is LNHDA and CDR2 is SQIVND in the germline V gene (reference sequence). This CDR3 reads CASSVRQSNNEQFF. The CDR3 bases are TGTGCCAGTAGTGTCCGACAGAGTAACAATGAGCAGTTCTTC.

V is TRBV19 and J is TRBJ2-2; no clear D. Trimming stripped 2 bases from V and 5 bases from J, with 6 bases between. This CDR3 has 13 residues. CDR1 is LNHDA and CDR2 is SQIVND in the germline V gene (reference sequence). The CDR3 here is CASSISRTGELFF. The DNA of the CDR3 is TGTGCCAGTAGTATATCCAGGACCGGGGAGCTGTTTTTT.